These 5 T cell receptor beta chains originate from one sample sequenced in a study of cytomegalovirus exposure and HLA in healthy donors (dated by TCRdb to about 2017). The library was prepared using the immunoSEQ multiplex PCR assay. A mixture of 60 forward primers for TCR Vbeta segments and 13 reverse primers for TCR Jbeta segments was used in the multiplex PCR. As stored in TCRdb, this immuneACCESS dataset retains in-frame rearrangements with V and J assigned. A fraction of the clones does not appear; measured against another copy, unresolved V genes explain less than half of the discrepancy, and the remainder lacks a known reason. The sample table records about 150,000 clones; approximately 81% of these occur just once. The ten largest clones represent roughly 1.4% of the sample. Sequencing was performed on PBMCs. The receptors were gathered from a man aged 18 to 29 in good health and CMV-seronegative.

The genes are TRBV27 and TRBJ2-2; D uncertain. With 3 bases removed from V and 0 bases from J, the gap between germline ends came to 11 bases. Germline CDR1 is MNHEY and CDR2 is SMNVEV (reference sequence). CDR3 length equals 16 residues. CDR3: CASSFLVSANTGELFF. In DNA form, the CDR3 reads TGTGCCAGCAGTTTTTTGGTGTCAGCGAACACCGGGGAGCTGTTTTTT.

CDR3 sequence reads: CASSTTYRQPQHF. CDR3 DNA: TGTGCCAGTAGTACTACTTACAGGCAGCCCCAGCATTTT. The gene calls are TRBV19 and TRBJ1-5; D is perhaps TRBD1 (5 bases). Trimming left V 4 bases short and J 7 bases short, with 11 bases between. There are 13 residues in the CDR3. The V gene's germline CDR1 is LNHDA and CDR2 SQIVND (reference sequence). The full variable domain, with the rest looked up from reference TRBV19 and TRBJ1-5, is DGGITQSPKYLFRKEGQNVTLSCEQNLNHDAMYWYRQDPGQGLRLIYYSQIVNDFQKGDIAEGYSVSREKKESFPLTVTSAQKNPTAFYLCASSTTYRQPQHFGDGTRLSIL.

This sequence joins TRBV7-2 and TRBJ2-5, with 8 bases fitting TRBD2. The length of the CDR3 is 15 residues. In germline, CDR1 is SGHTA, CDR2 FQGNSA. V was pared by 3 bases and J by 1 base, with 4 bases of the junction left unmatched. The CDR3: CASSFQRGPQETQYF. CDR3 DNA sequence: TGTGCCAGCAGCTTCCAGCGGGGGCCCCAAGAGACCCAGTACTTC.

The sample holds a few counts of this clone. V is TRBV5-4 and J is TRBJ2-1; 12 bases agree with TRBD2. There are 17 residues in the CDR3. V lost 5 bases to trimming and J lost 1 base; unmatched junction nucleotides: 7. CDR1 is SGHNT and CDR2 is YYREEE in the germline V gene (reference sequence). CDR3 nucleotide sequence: TGTGCCAGCAGAGACGGACTAGCGGGACAGTCCTACAATGAGCAGTTCTTC. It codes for CASRDGLAGQSYNEQFF.

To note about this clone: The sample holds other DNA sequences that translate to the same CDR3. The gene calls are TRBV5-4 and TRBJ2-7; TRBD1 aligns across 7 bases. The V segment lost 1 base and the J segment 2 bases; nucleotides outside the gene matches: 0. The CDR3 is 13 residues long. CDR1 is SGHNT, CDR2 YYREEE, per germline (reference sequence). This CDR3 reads CASSLTGAYEQYF. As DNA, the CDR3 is TGTGCCAGCAGCTTGACAGGGGCCTACGAGCAGTACTTC.